The next 18 T cell receptor beta chains were all read from a single sample in a study of early stage breast cancer tumors. TCRdb keeps only in-frame clones here, not all; method: immunoSEQ multiplex PCR. The profile covers 39,000 or so clones, with about two thirds appearing a single time and about 7.8% taken by the ten largest. Material: blood. The source of these receptors is a person aged 45-60 years with breast cancer.

V gene TRBV5-1 combines with J gene TRBJ2-7; 9 nucleotides line up with TRBD1. The CDR3 runs to 14 residues. The V gene's germline CDR1 is SGHRS and CDR2 YFSETQ. The V segment lost 9 bases and the J segment 2 bases; nucleotides outside the gene matches: 9. The CDR3 coding sequence is TGCGCCACCCGGGCCGGGACAGGGCCCTACGAGCAGTACTTC. Translation gives CATRAGTGPYEQYF.

The rearrangement links TRBV7-3 to TRBJ2-3, with D possibly matching TRBD1 (5 bases). With 5 bases removed from V and 9 bases from J, the gap between germline ends came to 15 bases. This CDR3 has 13 residues. The V gene's germline CDR1 is SGHTA and CDR2 FQGTGA. CDR3 DNA: TGTGCCAGCAGCCAAATCCCTAGGGGAACGCAGTATTTT. This sequence encodes CASSQIPRGTQYF.

The V gene is TRBV7-9, the J gene TRBJ2-1; D might be TRBD2 (6 bases). The V gene's germline CDR1 is SEHNR and CDR2 FQNEAQ (reference sequence). This CDR3 is built from 15 residues. Trimming left V 2 bases short and J 4 bases short, with 12 bases between. Here the CDR3 DNA reads TGTGCCAGCAGCTTAAACCCTAGCGATTACAATGAGCAGTTCTTC. It codes for CASSLNPSDYNEQFF.

The V and J genes are TRBV2 and TRBJ2-3; 9 bases match TRBD2. V gave up 2 bases and J gave up 3 bases; unmatched junction bases: 6. The CDR3 has 16 residues. Germline V gives CDR1 SNHLY, CDR2 FYNNEI. The CDR3 here is CASSEIKRGVTDTQYF. Written as DNA, the CDR3 is TGTGCCAGCAGTGAAATAAAGCGGGGGGTAACAGATACGCAGTATTTT.

The chain couples TRBV4-2 to TRBJ2-7; D is uncertain. This CDR3 spans 13 amino acids. CDR1 and CDR2 (germline): LGHNA, YNFKEQ. The V end was cut by 2 bases, the J end by 2 bases, with 7 bases between. CDR3 amino acids: CASSQHTPYEQYF. DNA of the CDR3: TGTGCCAGCAGCCAACACACCCCCTACGAGCAGTACTTC.

The chain links TRBV13 to TRBJ2-2, with unresolved D. The V end was cut by 5 bases, the J end by 9 bases, with 16 bases between. This CDR3 is 14 amino acids long. Germline V gives CDR1 PRHDT, CDR2 FYEKMQ (reference sequence). In DNA, the CDR3 is TGTGCCAGCAGCCCGGGTGAGGCGGCCAGGGAGCTGTTTTTT. Protein product: CASSPGEAARELFF. Full variable domain (missing parts from reference TRBV13 and TRBJ2-2): AAGVIQSPRHLIKEKRETATLKCYPIPRHDTVYWYQQGPGQDPQFLISFYEKMQSDKGSIPDRFSAQQFSDYHSELNMSSLELGDSALYFCASSPGEAARELFFGEGSRLTVL.

The chain couples TRBV14 to TRBJ2-7, with a tentative D call TRBD2 (6 bases). Trimming cost V 4 bases and J 0 bases, with 13 bases left between them. The CDR3 runs to 15 residues. Germline CDR1 is SGHDN and CDR2 is FVKESK. The CDR3 DNA sequence: TGTGCCAGCAGCCGGCCAGCGGGTAACTCCTACGAGCAGTACTTC. Translated, it gives CASSRPAGNSYEQYF.

This clone was seen more than once but under ten times. The V gene is TRBV25-1, the J gene TRBJ1-1, with TRBD1 matching over 12 bases. V shed 3 bases, J shed 4 bases, and the junction held 0 bases outside the gene matches. The germline CDR1 and CDR2 sequences are MGHDK and SYGVNS. CDR3 length equals 14 residues. CDR3 loop: CASSEGQGATEAFF. CDR3 in DNA: TGTGCCAGCAGTGAGGGACAGGGGGCCACTGAAGCTTTCTTT.

V is TRBV2 and J is TRBJ2-7; D not resolved. The germline V gene encodes CDR1 SNHLY and CDR2 FYNNEI. V was shortened by 4 bases and J by 6 bases, with 13 bases between the two germline ends. The length of the CDR3 is 13 residues. The DNA of the CDR3 is TGTGCCAGCAGTGGAACAGCACCTGGCGAGCAGTACTTC. Encoded protein: CASSGTAPGEQYF.

J is TRBJ1-1 and V is TRBV4-2; D ambiguous. Germline CDR1 reads LGHNA; CDR2 reads YNFKEQ. Trimming shortened V by 0 bases and J by 0 bases, and 11 bases separated the two germline ends. The CDR3 runs 16 residues. For the CDR3, the DNA is TGTGCCAGCAGCCAAGAGCTTGGGGAGTTGAACACTGAAGCTTTCTTT. This encodes CASSQELGELNTEAFF.

This chain connects TRBV2 to TRBJ1-2, with 12 bases matching TRBD1. V was pared by 8 bases and J by 7 bases, with 5 bases of the junction left unmatched. Germline-derived CDR1 and CDR2 are SNHLY and FYNNEI. This CDR3 region has 13 residues. The CDR3 region has the DNA TGTGCCAGCGTTCGGGACAGGGGGCCTGGCTACACCTTC. This sequence encodes CASVRDRGPGYTF.

The chain is built from TRBV7-5 and TRBJ2-7; the D call of TRBD1 is as the table states it, not checked on the DNA. TRBV7-5 counts as a pseudogene. There are 11 residues in the CDR3. CDR3 nucleotide sequence: TGTGCCAGAAGCCTAGCAGGGATCGAGTACTTC. Its translation: CARSLAGIEYF.

The V call is TRBV9, the J call TRBJ2-3; the D is unclear. Germline lookup yields CDR1 SGDLS and CDR2 YYNGEE. V lost 4 bases and J lost 0, with 9 bases in between. The CDR3 runs 14 residues. The CDR3 region is CASSSSSSTDTQYF. For the CDR3, the DNA is TGTGCCAGCAGCTCGTCCTCTAGCACAGATACGCAGTATTTT. Based on the CDR3 plus reference TRBV9 and TRBJ2-3, the full variable domain is DSGVTQTPKHLITATGQRVTLRCSPRSGDLSVYWYQQSLDQGLQFLIQYYNGEERAKGNILERFSAQQFPDLHSELNLSSLELGDSALYFCASSSSSSTDTQYFGPGTRLTVL.

The genes are TRBV19 and TRBJ2-2; D is ambiguous. The CDR3 has 13 amino acids. The ends were cut back, 8 bases at V and 0 bases at J, with 7 bases in the middle. Per the germline V gene, CDR1 is LNHDA and CDR2 is SQIVND (reference sequence). The CDR3 spells CASDAANTGELFF. CDR3 coding DNA: TGTGCCAGTGATGCAGCGAACACCGGGGAGCTGTTTTTT.

The chain employs TRBV6-5 and TRBJ1-2; D is uncertain. Germline values: CDR1 MNHEY, CDR2 SVGAGI. V lost 3 bases to trimming and J lost 7 bases, with 12 bases between them. The CDR3 sequence is 13 residues long. CDR3 sequence reads: CASSYFGSGGYTF. CDR3 nucleotides: TGTGCCAGCAGTTATTTCGGGTCGGGTGGCTACACCTTC.

V gene TRBV5-5 combines with J gene TRBJ1-1; D unclear. V was trimmed by 4 bases and J by 8 bases, leaving 12 bases between them. There are 12 residues in the CDR3. CDR1 is SGHKS, CDR2 YYEKEE, per germline (reference sequence). The CDR3: CASSRPRREAFF. As DNA, the CDR3 is TGTGCCAGCAGCCGCCCAAGGAGGGAAGCTTTCTTT.

The sample holds one count of this clone. The chain has TRBV6-6 and TRBJ1-1; 9 positions match TRBD1. V lost 4 bases, J lost 7 bases, and 4 bases stayed unmatched. CDR1 and CDR2 from the germline V gene are MNHNY and SVGAGI (reference sequence). This CDR3 is built from 13 residues. In nucleotides, the CDR3 is TGTGCCAGCAGTTTAACAGGGGGCCATGAAGCTTTCTTT. The encoded protein is CASSLTGGHEAFF.

The J gene is TRBJ2-7, the V gene TRBV12-5; maybe TRBD1 (5 bases). V was clipped by 1 base and J by 7 bases, with 11 bases between them. Germline CDR1 and CDR2: LGHNT and FRNRAP. This CDR3 has 13 amino acids. Written as DNA, the CDR3 is TGTGCTAGTGGTTTGGGGCAGGGATGGGAGCAGTACTTC. This sequence encodes CASGLGQGWEQYF.